This TCR beta chain was retrieved from a study of chemoradiotherapy in HPV16-positive cancers. Overall study: A couple of HPV16-positive patients' cells yielded candidate HPV-specific clones and common motifs.

Germline lookup yields CDR1 LNHNV and CDR2 YYDKDF (reference sequence). The CDR3 runs 13 residues. V lost 3 bases to trimming and J lost 4 bases, with 9 bases between them. In the case of this clone: Antigen specificity is unknown.

Study results and caveats: Non-HPV-specific T cells did not expand in tumors during treatment, whereas candidate HPV-specific clones and E7-related motifs did. For HPV16-positive patients, expanding HPV-responsive T cells associated with longer recurrence-free survival. Functional assays defining HPV-specific T cells used only a couple of HPV16-positive patients.

This table comes from immunoSEQ multiplex PCR, and its TCRdb copy is limited to in-frame clones, with some not included. The sample lists thousands of clones; 70% to 85% were seen once. The receptor was isolated from a human donor with HPV-associated anogenital cancer. V is TRBV15 and J is TRBJ2-5; perhaps TRBD1 as D (5 bases). Sequencing used tumor tissue, obtained from a patient who underwent chemoradiotherapy. As DNA, the CDR3 is TGTGCCACCAGCAGGCGGCAGGGAGAGACCCAGTACTTC. Amino acid sequence: CATSRRQGETQYF.